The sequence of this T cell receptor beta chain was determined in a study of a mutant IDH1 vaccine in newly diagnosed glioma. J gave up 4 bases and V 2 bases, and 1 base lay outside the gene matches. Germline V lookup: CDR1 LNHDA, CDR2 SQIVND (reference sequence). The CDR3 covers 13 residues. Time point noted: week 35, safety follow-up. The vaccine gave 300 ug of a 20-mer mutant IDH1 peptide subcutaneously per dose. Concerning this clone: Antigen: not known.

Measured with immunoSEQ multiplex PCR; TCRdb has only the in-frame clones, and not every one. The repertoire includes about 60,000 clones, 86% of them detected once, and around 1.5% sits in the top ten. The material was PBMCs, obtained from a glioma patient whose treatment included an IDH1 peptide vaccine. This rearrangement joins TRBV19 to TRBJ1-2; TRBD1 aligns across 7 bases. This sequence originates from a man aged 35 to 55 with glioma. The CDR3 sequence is CASSIQGGYGYTF. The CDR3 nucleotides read TGTGCCAGTAGTATACAGGGGGGCTATGGCTACACCTTC.